The TCR beta chain under discussion was sequenced for a study of blood T cell repertoires in COVID-19. Study at large: PBMCs, B-cell-depleted T cells, or T cells provided the cDNA or gDNA that made up the material.

Trimming stripped 5 bases from V and 7 bases from J, with 18 bases between. CDR1 and CDR2 from the germline V gene are SSHAT and FNYEAQ (reference sequence). The CDR3 loop spans 15 amino acids. In the authors' workflow: By means of reference gene primer amplification, nucleated cell counts were estimated. Sequencing used immunoSEQ multiplex PCR; TCRdb keeps in-frame clones, though not all of them. V and J calls and clone size are given by that table; D and trimming were obtained from the DNA. The sample lists 200,000 to 300,000 clones, roughly 90% occurring once. Sequenced input: PBMCs or T cells enriched from blood (not recorded which). The chain carries TRBV7-7 and TRBJ2-1, with D possibly being TRBD2 (7 bases). This clonotype was sampled from a woman between 25 and 40 years old with acute COVID-19. The CDR3 nucleotides are TGTGCCAGCAGCCTTGGGGCGGGGGCATGGAATGAGCAGTTCTTC. The encoded protein is CASSLGAGAWNEQFF.